The 14 T cell receptor beta chains given below trace back to one sample, sequenced in a study of OX40 agonist ivuxolimab in advanced cancers. Generated by immunoSEQ multiplex PCR, the TCRdb table keeps only in-frame clones and is missing some. Counted here are roughly 100,000 clones, roughly 89% occurring once; the ten biggest clones make up 0.7% to 0.95%. The sequencing here drew on CD4+ or CD8+ T cells sorted from blood, taken in a trial of the OX40 agonist ivuxolimab. The source of these receptors is an adult with an advanced solid tumor such as melanoma, head and neck, liver or kidney cancer.

The chain couples TRBV5-4 to TRBJ1-4; D is perhaps TRBD1 (5 bases). Germline CDR1 SGHNT, CDR2 YYREEE (reference sequence). The CDR3 is 14 residues long. The V end lost 3 bases, the J end lost 7 bases, and 13 bases lay between the germline ends. The CDR3 loop reads CASSSSGTREKLFF. In DNA form, the CDR3 reads TGTGCCAGCAGCTCCTCCGGGACGCGTGAAAAACTGTTTTTT.

The rearrangement links TRBV15 to TRBJ2-5; 8 bases agree with TRBD1. The CDR3 is made up of 14 amino acids. Trimming at V came to 5 bases and at J to 5 bases, leaving 7 bases not matched to a gene. The V gene's germline CDR1 is LNHNV and CDR2 YYDKDF (reference sequence). The CDR3 DNA reads as TGTGCCACCAGCGACCGGACAGGGTGGGAGACCCAGTACTTC. This translates into CATSDRTGWETQYF.

The rearrangement uses TRBV4-3 and TRBJ2-3; 10 nucleotides agree with TRBD2. V gave up 0 bases and J gave up 5 bases; unmatched junction bases: 8. The CDR3 is made up of 17 amino acids. From germline, CDR1 is LGHNA and CDR2 YSLEER. CDR3 in amino acids: CASSQDIPASGRDTQYF. The CDR3 bases are TGCGCCAGCAGCCAAGATATCCCGGCTAGCGGGAGAGATACGCAGTATTTT.

The chain is built from TRBV7-3 and TRBJ2-1; possible D gene TRBD2, 6 bases. The V end lost 6 bases, the J end lost 5 bases, and 8 bases lay between the germline ends. The CDR3 contains 12 residues. Looked up from germline, CDR1 is SGHTA and CDR2 is FQGTGA. The CDR3 bases are TGTGCCAGCAGTGGAGGGAACAATGAGCAGTTCTTC. Its protein product is CASSGGNNEQFF.

The V and J genes are TRBV11-2 and TRBJ2-3; D possibly corresponds to TRBD2 (6 bases). Germline V gene data show CDR1 as SGHAT and CDR2 as FQNNGV. Trimming took off 5 bases at V and 0 bases at J, with 18 bases between the two ends. This CDR3 has 17 residues. DNA for the CDR3: TGTGCCAGCAGCGCTCGCCGGGACTCCACTAGCACAGATACGCAGTATTTT. Encoded protein: CASSARRDSTSTDTQYF.

This clone was detected only once. This chain links TRBV7-9 with TRBJ1-2, with TRBD1 identical over 9 bases. CDR1 and CDR2 from the germline V gene are SEHNR and FQNEAQ (reference sequence). The CDR3 spans 14 residues. The ends lost 4 bases at V and 2 bases at J; junction bases unmatched: 2. This CDR3 is CASSWGTGNYGYTF. CDR3 in DNA: TGTGCCAGCAGCTGGGGGACAGGGAACTATGGCTACACCTTC.

The CDR3 loop is CASTYPPGQYF. The CDR3 region has the DNA TGTGCCAGCACCTACCCGCCCGGGCAGTACTTC. The V gene is TRBV2, the J gene TRBJ2-7; D ambiguous. Trimming stripped 7 bases from V and 9 bases from J, with 13 bases between. The CDR3 sequence is 11 residues long. Germline loops: CDR1 SNHLY, CDR2 FYNNEI.

This rearrangement joins TRBV10-3 to TRBJ1-4; no clear D. The CDR3 has 12 residues. V shed 5 bases and J shed 3 bases, with 4 bases lying between them. The germline V gene has CDR1 ENHRY and CDR2 SYGVKD. CDR3 nucleotide sequence: TGTGCCATCAGTACAGCTAATGAAAAACTGTTTTTT. Translation gives CAISTANEKLFF.

The V gene is TRBV28, the J gene TRBJ2-7, with D perhaps TRBD2 (5 bases). Trimming took 3 bases from V and 8 from J, leaving 17 bases between them. The CDR3 contains 14 residues. Germline CDR1 is MDHEN and CDR2 is SYDVKM. The CDR3 nucleotides are TGTGCCAGCAGTTTTGGGAGAGACCTATCGAAGCAGTACTTC. Translating it yields CASSFGRDLSKQYF.

The J gene is TRBJ2-2, the V gene TRBV7-8, with 10 positions matching TRBD2. CDR1 SGHVS and CDR2 FQNEAQ come from the germline V gene. The junction had 13 bases not matched to a gene; V was cut back by 1 base and J by 5 bases. The CDR3 totals 19 residues. The CDR3 loop is CASSLGRPSGRRWTGELFF. The CDR3, as DNA: TGTGCCAGCAGCTTAGGACGGCCTAGCGGGAGAAGATGGACCGGGGAGCTGTTTTTT.

This clone was seen a single time. CDR3: CAWNTEYYEQYF. The CDR3 DNA reads TGTGCCTGGAATACCGAATACTACGAGCAGTACTTC. The chain has TRBV30 and TRBJ2-7; no definite D call. Germline assignment: CDR1 GTSNPN and CDR2 SVGIG (reference sequence). V was pared by 4 bases and J by 3 bases, with 10 bases between. The CDR3 runs to 12 residues.

The CDR3 reads CASSTPGGNTEAFF. CDR3 nucleotides: TGTGCCAGTAGTACACCTGGGGGGAACACTGAAGCTTTCTTT. The rearrangement uses TRBV19 and TRBJ1-1; TRBD1 might be the D (5 bases). Looked up from germline, CDR1 is LNHDA and CDR2 is SQIVND (reference sequence). V lost 4 bases, J lost 1 base, and 10 bases lay in between. The CDR3 covers 14 residues.

The J gene is TRBJ1-1, the V gene TRBV5-4, with 7 bases that match TRBD1. This CDR3 is 15 amino acids long. V lost 4 bases, J lost 3 bases, and 9 bases stayed unmatched. From germline, CDR1 is SGHNT and CDR2 YYREEE (reference sequence). Here the CDR3 reads CASSAPQGGYTEAFF. CDR3 nucleotide sequence: TGTGCCAGCAGCGCTCCCCAGGGGGGATACACTGAAGCTTTCTTT.

The rearrangement uses TRBV4-2 and TRBJ2-7; 13 nucleotides align to TRBD2. The CDR3 sequence is 18 residues long. The ends lost 0 bases at V and 2 bases at J; junction bases unmatched: 7. Germline CDR1 LGHNA, CDR2 YNFKEQ. CDR3 in DNA: TGTGCCAGCAGCCAAGATAGCGGACTAGCGGGAGTAACCTACGAGCAGTACTTC. Its protein product is CASSQDSGLAGVTYEQYF.